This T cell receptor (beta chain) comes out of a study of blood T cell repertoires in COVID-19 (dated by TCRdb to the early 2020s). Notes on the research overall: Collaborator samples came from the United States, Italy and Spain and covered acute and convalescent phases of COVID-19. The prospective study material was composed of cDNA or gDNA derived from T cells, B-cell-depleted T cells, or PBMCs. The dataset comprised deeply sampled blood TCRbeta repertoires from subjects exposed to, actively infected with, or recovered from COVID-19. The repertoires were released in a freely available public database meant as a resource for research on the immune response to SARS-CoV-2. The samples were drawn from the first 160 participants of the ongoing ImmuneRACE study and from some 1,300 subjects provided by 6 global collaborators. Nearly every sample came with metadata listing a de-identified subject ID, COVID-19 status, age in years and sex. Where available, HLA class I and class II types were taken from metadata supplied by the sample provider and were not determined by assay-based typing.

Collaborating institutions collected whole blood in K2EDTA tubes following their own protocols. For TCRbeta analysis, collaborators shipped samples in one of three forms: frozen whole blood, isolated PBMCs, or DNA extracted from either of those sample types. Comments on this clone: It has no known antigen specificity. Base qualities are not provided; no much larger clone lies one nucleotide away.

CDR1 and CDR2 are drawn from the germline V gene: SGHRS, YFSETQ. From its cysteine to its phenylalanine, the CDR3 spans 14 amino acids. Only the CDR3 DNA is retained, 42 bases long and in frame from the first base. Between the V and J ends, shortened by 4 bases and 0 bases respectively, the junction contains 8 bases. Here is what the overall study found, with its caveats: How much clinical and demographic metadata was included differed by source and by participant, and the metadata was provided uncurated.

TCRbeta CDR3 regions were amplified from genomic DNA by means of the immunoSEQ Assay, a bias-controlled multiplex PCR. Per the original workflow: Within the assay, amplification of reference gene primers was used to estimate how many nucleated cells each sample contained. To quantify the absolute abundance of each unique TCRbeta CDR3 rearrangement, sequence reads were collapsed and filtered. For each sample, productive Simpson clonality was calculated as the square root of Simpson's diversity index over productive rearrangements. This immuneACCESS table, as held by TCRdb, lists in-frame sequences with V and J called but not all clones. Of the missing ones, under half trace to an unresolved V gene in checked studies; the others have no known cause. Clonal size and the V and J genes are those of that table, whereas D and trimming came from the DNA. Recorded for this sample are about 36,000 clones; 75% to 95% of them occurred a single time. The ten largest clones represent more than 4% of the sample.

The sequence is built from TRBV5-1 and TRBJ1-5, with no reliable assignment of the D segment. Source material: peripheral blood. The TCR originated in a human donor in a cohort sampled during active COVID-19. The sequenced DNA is TGCGCCAGCAGCCAGGAGGGTAGCAATCAGCCCCAGCATTTT. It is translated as CASSQEGSNQPQHF.